The subject of this entry is one T cell receptor (beta chain). These data are taken from a study of blood T cell repertoires in COVID-19. Study at large: COVID-19 samples from acute and convalescent phases originated in the United States, Italy and Spain. Nucleic acid was either cDNA or gDNA, and it came from T cells, B-cell-depleted T cells, or PBMCs.

This CDR3 has 18 amino acids. The J segment lost 3 bases and the V segment lost 4 bases, leaving 18 bases of the junction unmatched. Germline values: CDR1 SGHRS, CDR2 YFSETQ. In the study's own analysis: The assay estimated nucleated cells by amplifying reference gene primers. Here immunoSEQ multiplex PCR was the method, and the copy in TCRdb shows in-frame clones only, minus some. V, J and clone size are those of that table, while D and trimming were read from the DNA. Counted here are about 200,000 clones, 85% to 90% occurring once; the ten biggest clones make up 0.6% to 1%. The clonotype was recovered from a woman in her seventies with acute or convalescent COVID-19. The rearrangement joins TRBV5-1 to TRBJ1-2; 7 bases are a match to TRBD1. The sample consisted of peripheral blood. CDR3 bases: TGCGCCAGCAGCCCTAGCTCGTTGGTGACAGGGAGTGACTATGGCTACACCTTC. It specifies CASSPSSLVTGSDYGYTF. Full variable domain (outside the CDR3, taken from reference TRBV5-1 and TRBJ1-2): KAGVTQTPRYLIKTRGQQVTLSCSPISGHRSVSWYQQTPGQGLQFLFEYFSETQRNKGNFPGRFSGRQFSNSRSEMNVSTLELGDSALYLCASSPSSLVTGSDYGYTFGSGTRLTVV.